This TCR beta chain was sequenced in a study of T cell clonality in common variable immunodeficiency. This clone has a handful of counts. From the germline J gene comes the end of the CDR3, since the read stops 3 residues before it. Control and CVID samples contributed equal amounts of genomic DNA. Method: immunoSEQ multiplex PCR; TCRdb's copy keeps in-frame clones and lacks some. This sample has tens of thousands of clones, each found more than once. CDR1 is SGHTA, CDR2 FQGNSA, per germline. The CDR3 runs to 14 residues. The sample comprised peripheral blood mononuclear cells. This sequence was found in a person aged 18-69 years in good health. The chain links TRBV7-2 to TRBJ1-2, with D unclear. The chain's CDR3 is CASSLRQTTDTYTF. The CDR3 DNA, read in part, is TGTGCCAGCAGCTTAAGGCAGACCACAGATACC.